The next 26 T cell receptor beta chains were all read from a single sample in a study of blood T cells in healthy people across ages. PCR was performed a second time for 7 to 11 cycles using a sample-barcoded 5' primer and a J-beta primer mix. MiXCR was run by TCRdb on the 5' RACE reads, yielding one entry per CDR3 protein. The table records hundreds of thousands of distinct CDR3 sequences, roughly 56% of them present only once. The sample comprised blood. The receptors were sampled from a man aged 35-49 years in good health.

This CDR3 reads CASSFLGQGAGTEAFF. CDR3 in DNA: TGCGCCAGCAGCTTCCTAGGACAGGGGGCAGGCACTGAAGCTTTCTTT. This chain joins TRBV5-1 and TRBJ1-1; 11 bases match TRBD1. V lost 2 bases, J lost 4 bases, and 7 bases stayed unmatched. Looked up from germline, CDR1 is SGHRS and CDR2 is YFSETQ. The CDR3 has 16 amino acids.

A few counts support this clonotype. This chain uses TRBV29-1 with TRBJ2-4, with 9 bases aligning to TRBD1. Gene TRBJ2-7 matches the end of the DNA better, so the J call may be wrong. The CDR3 sequence is 16 residues long. CDR1 and CDR2 from the germline V gene are SQVTM and ANQGSEA. CDR3 protein: CSVEVFGTGLLNEQYF. Written as DNA, the CDR3 is TGCAGCGTTGAAGTCTTCGGGACAGGGCTCTTGAACGAGCAGTACTTC.

This chain connects TRBV12-3 or TRBV12-4 to TRBJ2-5; 7 bases fit TRBD2. CDR3 size: 14 residues. Germline trimming cut 7 bases from V and 4 bases from J; bases unmatched to any gene: 9. The CDR3 reads CASTPGWGGETQYF. The CDR3 bases are TGTGCCAGCACCCCCGGGTGGGGGGGAGAGACCCAGTACTTC.

This clonotype was recorded a few times. J is TRBJ2-5 and V is TRBV7-2; a weak D match, TRBD2 (6 bases). Germline assignment: CDR1 SGHTA and CDR2 FQGNSA. The CDR3 covers 15 residues. Deletions cut 1 base from V and 2 bases from J, with 11 bases between. The CDR3 protein is CASSLDRRGQETQYF. The CDR3 DNA reads as TGTGCCAGCAGCTTAGATAGGAGGGGACAAGAGACCCAGTACTTC.

This rearrangement joins TRBV6-2 or TRBV6-3 to TRBJ1-2; D remains unclear. CDR3 length equals 12 residues. V was pared by 8 bases and J by 8 bases, with 15 bases between. Germline V gene data show CDR1 as MNHEY and CDR2 as SVGEGT. CDR3 nucleotide sequence: TGTGCCAGCCACGGACGCCTGGGGGGCTACACCTTC. This encodes CASHGRLGGYTF.

The CDR3 spells CSAYRDSNQPQHF. The CDR3 DNA follows: TGCAGTGCTTACAGGGATAGCAATCAGCCCCAGCATTTT. V usage is TRBV20-1 and J usage is TRBJ1-5; the D gene is possibly TRBD1 (6 bases). The germline gives CDR1 DFQATT, CDR2 SNEGSKA (reference sequence). This CDR3 spans 13 amino acids. The ends were cut back, 5 bases at V and 0 bases at J, with 8 bases in the middle.

In this sample, this clonotype turned up a few times. The chain uses TRBV3-1 and TRBJ2-1, with D tentatively TRBD2 (6 bases). V lost 2 bases, J lost 4 bases, and 12 bases lay in between. The CDR3 runs 15 residues. Germline CDR1 and CDR2: LGHDT and YNNKEL (reference sequence). For the CDR3, the DNA is TGTGCCAGCAGCCAATTTTCGGGAGTTTACAATGAGCAGTTCTTC. This sequence encodes CASSQFSGVYNEQFF.

The chain links TRBV5-1 to TRBJ2-5; no clear D gene. CDR3 length: 13 residues. CDR1 and CDR2 from the germline V gene are SGHRS and YFSETQ. The V end was cut by 3 bases, the J end by 11 bases, with 17 bases between. Here the CDR3 reads CASSSRPKDGQYF. The DNA of the CDR3 is TGCGCCAGCAGCTCACGCCCTAAGGATGGGCAGTACTTC.

V gene TRBV5-6 combines with J gene TRBJ2-7; D not certain. Germline V gene data show CDR1 as SGHDT and CDR2 as YYEEEE. V shed 4 bases and J shed 6 bases, with 17 bases lying between them. This CDR3 has 14 amino acids. CDR3 in DNA: TGTGCCAGCAGCCTGACCGTCCTCCGAGGCGAGCAGTACTTC. Translating gives CASSLTVLRGEQYF.

V and J are TRBV20-1 and TRBJ2-1, with no clear D. The V end was cut by 5 bases, the J end by 9 bases, with 20 bases between. The CDR3 is 14 amino acids. Germline CDR1 reads DFQATT; CDR2 reads SNEGSKA (reference sequence). The CDR3 bases are TGCAGTGCTGGCGCGACACGGAGAGGTCGTGAGCAGTTCTTC. Translated, it gives CSAGATRRGREQFF.

J is TRBJ1-2 and V is TRBV9; no clear D. Germline CDR1 is SGDLS and CDR2 is YYNGEE. The CDR3 is 13 amino acids. Trimming shortened V by 0 bases and J by 8 bases, and 11 bases separated the two germline ends. The CDR3 nucleotides read TGTGCCAGCAGCGTAGAAGGGTGGGGAGGCTACACCTTC. Translating gives CASSVEGWGGYTF.

The rearrangement links TRBV6-6 to TRBJ2-5; 7 bases are shared with TRBD2. This CDR3 contains 17 residues. Trimming removed 2 bases from V and 3 bases from J; junction bases left unmatched: 12. The germline CDR1 and CDR2 sequences are MNHNY and SVGAGI (reference sequence). CDR3 coding DNA: TGTGCCAGCAGTTACGACTTGCTAAGGCTAGCGGAAGAGACCCAGTACTTC. This gives the protein CASSYDLLRLAEETQYF.

The rearrangement joins TRBV7-2 to TRBJ2-7, with TRBD2 as a possible D gene (6 bases). The J call may be wrong; the DNA end is better matched by TRBJ2-5. The CDR3 is 19 amino acids. The germline V gene encodes CDR1 SGHTA and CDR2 FQGNSA. The DNA for the CDR3 is TGTGCCAGCAGCTTAAATAAAGCCGGAGCCGGGAGTTATTGGGGGACCCAGTACTTC. This translates into CASSLNKAGAGSYWGTQYF.

V usage is TRBV5-1 and J usage is TRBJ2-1; 12 nucleotides agree with TRBD2. The CDR3 covers 16 residues. Germline CDR1 is SGHRS and CDR2 is YFSETQ. The V and J ends lost 2 bases and 7 bases, in that order; junction bases with no gene match: 7. CDR3 loop: CASSFSLAGGSNEQFF. Written as DNA, the CDR3 is TGCGCCAGCAGCTTCTCACTAGCGGGAGGATCTAATGAGCAGTTCTTC.

The chain joins TRBV29-1 to TRBJ2-7; unclear D gene. The V end lost 7 bases, the J end lost 9 bases, and 16 bases lay between the germline ends. The germline gives CDR1 SQVTM, CDR2 ANQGSEA. This CDR3 has 11 residues. The CDR3 reads CSASSGTRQYF. The DNA for the CDR3 is TGCAGCGCCAGCTCAGGAACGCGGCAGTACTTC.

The V gene is TRBV20-1, the J gene TRBJ2-7, with 7 bases identical to TRBD1. CDR1 and CDR2 (germline): DFQATT, SNEGSKA (reference sequence). V shed 0 bases and J 4 bases; nucleotides not matched to a gene: 9. CDR3 length: 15 amino acids. CDR3 DNA sequence: TGCAGTGCTAGAGATGGACAGGAGAGTGTTTACGAGCAGTACTTC. Protein product: CSARDGQESVYEQYF.

This clonotype was recorded a few times. The chain recombines TRBV27 with TRBJ1-2, with TRBD1 identical over 10 bases. The CDR3 runs 15 residues. V shed 0 bases and J 6 bases; nucleotides not matched to a gene: 4. Germline V gives CDR1 MNHEY, CDR2 SMNVEV (reference sequence). The CDR3 bases are TGTGCCAGCAGTTTATCGAGGGGACAGGGGAATGGCTACACCTTC. Its protein product is CASSLSRGQGNGYTF.

V is TRBV20-1 and J is TRBJ1-2; D ambiguous. This CDR3 contains 11 residues. V was clipped by 0 bases and J by 8 bases, with 7 bases between them. Germline CDR1 is DFQATT and CDR2 is SNEGSKA (reference sequence). CDR3 amino acids: CSAREEEGYTF. The CDR3 DNA reads TGCAGTGCTAGAGAGGAGGAGGGCTACACCTTC.

V usage is TRBV21-1 and J usage is TRBJ1-4. TRBV21-1 is tagged as a pseudogene. The CDR3 length is 14 residues. The CDR3 DNA reads as TGTGCCAGCAGCAAAGTCATCTCGGATGAAAAACTGTTTTTT. This codes for CASSKVISDEKLFF.

This chain links TRBV9 with TRBJ1-1; D remains ambiguous. The CDR3 is made up of 11 amino acids. V was shortened by 3 bases and J by 4 bases, with 4 bases between the two germline ends. CDR1 is SGDLS and CDR2 is YYNGEE in the germline V gene. The CDR3 spells CASSAGTEAFF. For the CDR3, the DNA is TGTGCCAGCAGCGCGGGCACTGAAGCTTTCTTT.

In its sample, this clonotype was seen a few times. The chain couples TRBV25-1 to TRBJ1-6; tentative D call: TRBD1 (5 bases). V was shortened by 2 bases and J by 10 bases, with 9 bases between the two germline ends. Germline V lookup: CDR1 MGHDK, CDR2 SYGVNS. The CDR3 is 13 amino acids. In nucleotides, the CDR3 is TGTGCCAGCAGTGAACCCGGACAATCACCCCTCCACTTT. It codes for CASSEPGQSPLHF.

V usage is TRBV27 and J usage is TRBJ2-7; D is possibly TRBD2 (5 bases). The J call may not be correct, given that the DNA end is closer to TRBJ2-4. The V gene's germline CDR1 is MNHEY and CDR2 SMNVEV (reference sequence). The CDR3 has 13 residues. The CDR3 loop is CASSWNFGDIQYF. The DNA of the CDR3 is TGTGCCAGCAGTTGGAACTTCGGGGACATTCAGTACTTC.

This clonotype was picked up a small number of times. The chain is built from TRBV11-2 and TRBJ2-7, with 10 bases aligning to TRBD2. The J segment lost 6 bases and the V segment lost 4 bases, leaving 6 bases of the junction unmatched. CDR3 length equals 14 residues. The germline V gene has CDR1 SGHAT and CDR2 FQNNGV. The DNA of the CDR3 is TGTGCCAGCAGCTCAAGCGGGGGGGCCGGCGAGCAGTACTTC. This codes for CASSSSGGAGEQYF.

The chain recombines TRBV24-1 with TRBJ2-2; 10 bases fit TRBD1. V shed 3 bases, J shed 5 bases, and the junction held 8 bases outside the gene matches. The CDR3 extends over 17 amino acids. CDR1 and CDR2 from the germline V gene are KGHDR and SFDVKD. The CDR3 nucleotides are TGTGCCACCAGTGATCTTTCCGGGACAGGGGTTACCGGGGAGCTGTTTTTT. Residues: CATSDLSGTGVTGELFF.

The chain recombines TRBV2 with TRBJ1-1; D call uncertain. Trimming removed 6 bases from V and 3 bases from J, with 8 bases in between. The CDR3 consists of 12 residues. CDR1 is SNHLY, CDR2 FYNNEI, per germline. The CDR3 DNA reads as TGTGCCAGCAGCTTATGGGACACTGAAGCTTTCTTT. This gives the protein CASSLWDTEAFF.

This chain connects TRBV7-9 to TRBJ2-3; D is unresolved. This CDR3 region has 14 residues. V dropped 7 bases and J dropped 2 bases, with 13 bases sitting between them. Per the germline V gene, CDR1 is SEHNR and CDR2 is FQNEAQ (reference sequence). CDR3 sequence (DNA): TGTGCCAGCATCGTCGGCTCCATCACAGATACGCAGTATTTT. It codes for CASIVGSITDTQYF. Together with reference TRBV7-9 and TRBJ2-3, the CDR3 gives the full variable domain: DTGVSQNPRHKITKRGQNVTFRCDPISEHNRLYWYRQTLGQGPEFLTYFQNEAQLEKSRLLSDRFSAERPKGSFSTLEIQRTEQGDSAMYLCASIVGSITDTQYFGPGTRLTVL.